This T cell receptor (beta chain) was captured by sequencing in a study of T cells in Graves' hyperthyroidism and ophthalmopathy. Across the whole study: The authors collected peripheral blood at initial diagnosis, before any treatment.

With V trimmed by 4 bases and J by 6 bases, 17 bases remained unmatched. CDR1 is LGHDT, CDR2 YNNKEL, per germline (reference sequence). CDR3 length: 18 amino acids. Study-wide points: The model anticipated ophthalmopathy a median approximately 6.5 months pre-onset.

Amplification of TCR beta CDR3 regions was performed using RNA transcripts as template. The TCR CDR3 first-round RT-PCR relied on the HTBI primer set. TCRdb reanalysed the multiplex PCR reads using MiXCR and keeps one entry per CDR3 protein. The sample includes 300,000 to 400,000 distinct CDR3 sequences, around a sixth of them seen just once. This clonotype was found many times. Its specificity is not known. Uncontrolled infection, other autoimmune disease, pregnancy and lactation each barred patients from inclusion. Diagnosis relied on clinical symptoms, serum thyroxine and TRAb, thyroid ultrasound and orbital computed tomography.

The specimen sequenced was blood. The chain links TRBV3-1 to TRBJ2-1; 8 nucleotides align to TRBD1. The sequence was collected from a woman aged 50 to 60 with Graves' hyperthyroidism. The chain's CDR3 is CASSRPGQVKSIVNEQFF. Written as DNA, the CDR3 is TGTGCCAGCAGCCGACCGGGACAGGTTAAGTCTATCGTCAATGAGCAGTTCTTC.